The T cell receptor beta chain under discussion was sequenced for a study of CD8+CD57+ T cells in acquired aplastic anemia. Overall study context: Quantities of DNA derived from sorted CD4+ and CD8+ cells averaged about 3.2 ug.

The CDR3 sequence is 15 residues long. V gave up 2 bases and J gave up 6 bases, with 14 bases separating them. The germline V gene encodes CDR1 MNHEY and CDR2 SVGAGI. Genomic DNA served as template for TCR beta VDJ and CDR3 profiling. TCRdb reprocessed the reads via MiXCR and lists one record per CDR3 protein. The sample carries some 98,000 distinct CDR3 sequences, about 66% recorded once. Patients selected for sequencing had displayed CD8+CD57+ cell expansion by flow cytometry. The diagnosis in all patients was severe acquired aplastic anemia. Concerning this clonotype itself: Its matching antigen is unknown.

Study-wide results and limits: Significant differences in CD8+ Simpson's diversity were not observed between patients and controls. Both patients and controls carried the same twenty-nine CD8+ CDR3 sequences.

This sequence was found in a human donor with aplastic anemia. The chain uses TRBV6-5 and TRBJ1-5, with D possibly matching TRBD1 (6 bases). The source material was sorted CD4+, CD8+, or CD8+CD57+ T cells (not recorded which) from PBMCs. The CDR3 DNA is TGTGCCAGCAGTTACAGTCTTAAGGGGGTTCAGCCCCAGCATTTT. Translation gives CASSYSLKGVQPQHF.